This T cell receptor beta chain was identified in a study of cytomegalovirus exposure and HLA in healthy donors. Study background: Earlier, roughly 120 million unique TCR beta sequences were recovered from approximately 180 million T cells by an analysis. Among the roughly 400 donors who were genotyped, around 77% fell in the genetic ancestry cluster that is associated with self-reported Caucasian donors. Whole-study findings and limits: Listed as cytomegalovirus-associated were 164 TCR beta chains.

With 60 Vbeta and 13 Jbeta primers, the PCR was carried out. Libraries were prepared by immunoSEQ multiplex PCR; TCRdb keeps only in-frame clonotypes and omits some of them. The sample includes around 180,000 clones, approximately 75% of them seen just once. This CDR3 region has 14 residues. Germline lookup yields CDR1 GTSNPN and CDR2 SVGIG (reference sequence). V trimming: 0 bases; J trimming: 7 bases; junction bases outside the gene matches: 4. Concerning this clone itself: Its antigen is unidentified.

The sample was PBMCs. This sequence originates from a girl aged 10-17 years in good health and CMV-seronegative. The chain carries TRBV30 and TRBJ2-1; 9 bases align to TRBD2. CDR3 region: CAWSVLAGRNEQFF. The CDR3 DNA sequence: TGTGCCTGGAGTGTACTAGCGGGCCGAAATGAGCAGTTCTTC.